The clone carrying this T cell receptor beta chain was observed a handful of times. This entry is derived from a study of blood T cell repertoires in COVID-19. Study-level information: Samples of COVID-19 (acute and convalescent) were obtained from the United States, Italy and Spain. T cells, B-cell-depleted T cells, or PBMCs supplied cDNA or gDNA.

The CDR3 contains 13 residues. Germline V gives CDR1 SGHTA, CDR2 FQGTGA. Between the trimmed V and J ends, which lost 4 bases and 8 bases, there was a span of 14 bases. Followed over time, Seattle patients had been enrolled while infection was active. Original data processing: Reference gene primers were amplified, and this amplification served to estimate nucleated cell counts. Assay: immunoSEQ multiplex PCR; the TCRdb copy retains only in-frame clones and omits some. D and trimming were read from the DNA, whereas the V and J calls and clone size are those reported in that table. The data hold about 350,000 clones, with approximately 88% observed a single time.

The sequencing input was peripheral blood. V and J are TRBV7-3 and TRBJ1-2; D is possibly TRBD1 (6 bases). This sequence was found in a young man with COVID-19, enrolled during active disease. The CDR3 spells CASSSDRSGGYTF. The CDR3 DNA is TGTGCCAGCAGCTCTGACAGGTCCGGGGGCTACACCTTC.